This T cell receptor beta chain was identified in a study of blood T cell repertoires in COVID-19. Germline values: CDR1 SGHNT, CDR2 YYREEE (reference sequence). The CDR3 extends over 17 amino acids. Trimming took 5 bases from V and 6 from J; bases not matched to a gene: 15. Repertoires were generated with immunoSEQ multiplex PCR, while TCRdb's copy carries only in-frame clones and drops some. The sample holds a few hundred thousand clones, 86% seen once. This TCR was sampled from a woman aged 45 to 65 with acute or convalescent COVID-19. Sequencing input: peripheral blood. The J gene is TRBJ2-2, the V gene TRBV5-4; TRBD1 matches 8 bases. CDR3 sequence: CASRAPGTGSSAGELFF. Written as DNA, the CDR3 is TGTGCCAGCAGGGCGCCCGGGACAGGTAGTTCTGCCGGGGAGCTGTTTTTT.